Given below is one T cell receptor beta chain in context. Antigen specificity is unknown. A read error is possible here, since a much larger clone lies one base away. The data derive from a study of early T cells in non-severe SARS-CoV-2 infection. The overall study: It was bulk RNA from unsorted whole blood that was sequenced, and the chains were unpaired. Study conclusions and caveats: VDJdb matching skewed toward anti-spike CD8 responses, missing private and CD4 specificities.

V gave up 5 bases and J gave up 4 bases, with 20 bases separating them. Per germline, CDR1 PRHDT and CDR2 FYEKMQ (reference sequence). The CDR3 runs 16 residues. Unique molecular identifier tags were affixed to discrete cDNA molecules. TCRdb redid the calling of the 5' RACE reads with MiXCR, one entry per CDR3 protein. The repertoire holds some 50,000 distinct CDR3 sequences, about 4.2% seen once, with under 6.5% in the top ten. The chain links TRBV13 to TRBJ1-2; possibly TRBD1 for D (5 bases). Material: whole blood. This receptor was obtained from an adult who was a healthcare worker with PCR-confirmed SARS-CoV-2 infection or an uninfected control (not recorded which). CDR3 sequence (DNA): TGTGCCAGCAGCCAAATGAATATGGGGCGCATCTATGGCTACACCTTC. The encoded protein is CASSQMNMGRIYGYTF.